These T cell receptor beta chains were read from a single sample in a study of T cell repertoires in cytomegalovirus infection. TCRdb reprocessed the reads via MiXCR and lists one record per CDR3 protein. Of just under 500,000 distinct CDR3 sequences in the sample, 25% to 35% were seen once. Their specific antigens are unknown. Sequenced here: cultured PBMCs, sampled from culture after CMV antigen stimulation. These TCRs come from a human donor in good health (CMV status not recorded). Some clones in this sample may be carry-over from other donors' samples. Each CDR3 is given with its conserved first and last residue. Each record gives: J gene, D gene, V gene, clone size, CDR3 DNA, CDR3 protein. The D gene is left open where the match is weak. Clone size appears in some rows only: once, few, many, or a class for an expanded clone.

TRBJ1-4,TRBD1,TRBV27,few,TGTGCCAGCAGTCCCATCCCCCTCGGACAGGGGAGGCCGGGGAGTGAAAAACTGTTTTTT,CASSPIPLGQGRPGSEKLFF
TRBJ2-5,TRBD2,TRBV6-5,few,TGTGCCAGCAGCCTGGGACTAGCGGGAGTTGGGGGGGAGACCCAGTACTTC,CASSLGLAGVGGETQYF
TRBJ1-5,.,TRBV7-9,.,TGTGCCAGCAGCTTACTGGACGGTGATCAGCCCCAGCATTTT,CASSLLDGDQPQHF
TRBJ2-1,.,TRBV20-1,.,TGCAGTGCTAGAGATGATGGACTTACCAATGAGCAGTTCTTC,CSARDDGLTNEQFF
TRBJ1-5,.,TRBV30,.,TGTGCCTGGAGTGAACGGGCAGGGATAAATCAGCCCCAGCATTTT,CAWSERAGINQPQHF
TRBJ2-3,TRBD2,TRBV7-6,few,TGTGCCAGCAGCCATAGTAGGACTAGCGGGCCTGGGATGCGTACAGATACGCAGTATTTT,CASSHSRTSGPGMRTDTQYF
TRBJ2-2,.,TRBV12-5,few,TGTGCTAGTGGTTTCGTACAGTCGAACACCGGGGAGCTGTTTTTT,CASGFVQSNTGELFF
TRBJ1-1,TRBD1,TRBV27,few,TGTGCCAGCAAAAATCTCCGGGACAGGGCCACTGAAGCTTTCTTT,CASKNLRDRATEAFF
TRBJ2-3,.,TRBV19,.,TGTGCCTCGGCAGGACTTCACGCAGATACGCAGTATTTT,CASAGLHADTQYF
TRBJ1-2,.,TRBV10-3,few,TGTGCCATCAGTGACACAGGCTATGGCTACACCTTC,CAISDTGYGYTF
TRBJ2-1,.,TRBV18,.,TGTGCCAGCTCACCGGGACGGGAGACCTACAATGAGCAGTTCTTC,CASSPGRETYNEQFF
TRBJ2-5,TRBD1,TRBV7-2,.,TGTGCCAGCAGCTCCGGACAGGCCATCGGGGAGACCCAGTACTTC,CASSSGQAIGETQYF
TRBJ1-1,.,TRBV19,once,TGTGCCAGTAGTATAAGGGAGGCTAGTGAAGCTTTCTTT,CASSIREASEAFF
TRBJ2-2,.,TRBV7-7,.,TGTGCCAGCGGGTCCGGGGAGCTGTTTTTT,CASGSGELFF
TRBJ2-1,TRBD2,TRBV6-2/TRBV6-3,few,TGTGCCAGCAGTTACCCGGGTAGCGGGACAACCTCCTACAATGAGCAGTTCTTC,CASSYPGSGTTSYNEQFF
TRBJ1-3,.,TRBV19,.,TGTGCCAGTAGGAGTGCTCTCTCTGGAAACACCATATATTTT,CASRSALSGNTIYF
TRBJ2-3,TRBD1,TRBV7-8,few,TGTGCCAGCAGCTCCCAGGGGGCGCGTACAGATACGCAGTATTTT,CASSSQGARTDTQYF
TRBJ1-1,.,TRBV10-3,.,TGTGCCATCAGTGAGGGACGAATAGAACCGGAAGCTTTCTTT,CAISEGRIEPEAFF
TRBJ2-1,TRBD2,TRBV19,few,TGTGCCAGTAGTACAGGGACTAGCGGAAATGAGCAGTTCTTC,CASSTGTSGNEQFF
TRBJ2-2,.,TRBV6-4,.,TGTGCCAGCAGTGACTACGGGGAAAAGGGCACCGGGGAGCTGTTTTTT,CASSDYGEKGTGELFF
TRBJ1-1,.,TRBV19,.,TGTGCCAGTACCAGACTCGGGACTGAAGCTTTCTTT,CASTRLGTEAFF
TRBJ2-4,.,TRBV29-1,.,TGCAGCGTTGAAGTCTGGGATATAGCCAAAAACATTCAGTACTTC,CSVEVWDIAKNIQYF
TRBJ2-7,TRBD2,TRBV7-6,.,TGTGCCAGCAGCCCAAGGGCCGGGACTAGCGCTCACCCTTCGGCTGGGGAGCAGTACTTC,CASSPRAGTSAHPSAGEQYF
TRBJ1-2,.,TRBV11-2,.,TGTGCCAGCAGCTTAGGATCCGGGTTTTACGGCTACACCTTC,CASSLGSGFYGYTF
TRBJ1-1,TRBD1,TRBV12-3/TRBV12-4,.,TGTGCCAGCCTCTCGGGGACAGGGCCCACTGAAGCTTTCTTT,CASLSGTGPTEAFF
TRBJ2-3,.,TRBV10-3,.,TGTGCCATCGGAAGCACAGATACGCAGTATTTT,CAIGSTDTQYF
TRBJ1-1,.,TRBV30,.,TGTGCCTGGAGTGTACTTGGAGGCACTGAAGCTTTCTTT,CAWSVLGGTEAFF
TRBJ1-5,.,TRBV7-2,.,TGTGCCAGCAGCATGGACCGGAATCAGCCCCAGCATTTT,CASSMDRNQPQHF
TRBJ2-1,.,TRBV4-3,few,TGCGCCAGCAGCCAAGATCGGAGGGGCGGAGGCCTATACAATGAGCAGTTCTTC,CASSQDRRGGGLYNEQFF
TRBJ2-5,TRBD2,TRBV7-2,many,TGTGCCAGCAGCCGGCCCGGGACTAGCGGGGGGGGACGGGAGACCCAGTACTTC,CASSRPGTSGGGRETQYF
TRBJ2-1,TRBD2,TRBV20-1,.,TGCAGCGAATTCCGGGGGGGAGGGTATGAGCAGTTCTTC,CSEFRGGGYEQFF
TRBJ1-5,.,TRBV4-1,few,TGCGCCAGCAGCCAAGATCCCCTAAGTCAGCCCCAGCATTTT,CASSQDPLSQPQHF
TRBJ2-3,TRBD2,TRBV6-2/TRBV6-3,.,TGTGCCGGCAGTTACCTACCGGGAGGTAGCGGGAGGAGCACAGATACGCAGTATTTT,CAGSYLPGGSGRSTDTQYF
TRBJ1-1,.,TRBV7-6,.,TGTGCCAGCAGCTTCCGGGATAGCACTGAAGCTTTCTTT,CASSFRDSTEAFF
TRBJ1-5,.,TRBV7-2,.,TGTGCCAGCAGCTTACGACGGGGGCAGCCCCAGCATTTT,CASSLRRGQPQHF
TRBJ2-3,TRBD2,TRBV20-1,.,TGCAGTGCTGCCTCTAGCGGGAGAGCAGATACGCAGTATTTT,CSAASSGRADTQYF
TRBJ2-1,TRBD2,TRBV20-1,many,TGCAGTGCTAGCGGGACTAGCGGGAAGGAGCAGTTCTTC,CSASGTSGKEQFF
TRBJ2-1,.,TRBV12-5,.,TGTGCTTCAGTGTTAGGGGGACGGGGCAATGAGCAGTTCTTC,CASVLGGRGNEQFF
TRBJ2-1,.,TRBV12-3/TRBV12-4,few,TGTGCCAGCAGTTTTGCGGGAAAGGTTTTGAATGAGCAGTTCTTC,CASSFAGKVLNEQFF
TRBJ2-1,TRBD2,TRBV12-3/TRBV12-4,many,TGTGCCAGCAGTCTTGACCGGACTAGCGGGATAGATGAGCAGTTCTTC,CASSLDRTSGIDEQFF
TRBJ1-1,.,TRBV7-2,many,TGTGCCAGCAGCTTAGTGTTGGGGGAACAAGCTTTCTTT,CASSLVLGEQAFF
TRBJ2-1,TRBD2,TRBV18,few,TGTGCCAGCTCACCTCGGACTAGCGGAAGTCGTGGCTCCTACAATGAGCAGTTCTTC,CASSPRTSGSRGSYNEQFF
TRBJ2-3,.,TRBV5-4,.,TGTGCCAGCAGCTTGAGAGACCGCACAGATACGCAGTATTTT,CASSLRDRTDTQYF
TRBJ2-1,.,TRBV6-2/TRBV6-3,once,TGTGCCAGCAGTTACTTGGGCCCAGCAGGGGCCAATGAGCAGTTCTTC,CASSYLGPAGANEQFF
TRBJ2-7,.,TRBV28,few,TGTGCCAGCAGTCCCGGATCCTACGAGCAGTACTTC,CASSPGSYEQYF
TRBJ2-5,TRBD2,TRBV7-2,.,TGTGCCAGCAGCTTAGTAGGGACGGGGGGGCGCAGTAAGACCCAGTACTTC,CASSLVGTGGRSKTQYF
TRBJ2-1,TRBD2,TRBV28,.,TGTGCCAGCAGTTCCGGACTAGCGGGCTTCTACAATGAGCAGTTCTTC,CASSSGLAGFYNEQFF
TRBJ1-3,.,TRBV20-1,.,TGCAGTGCAGCTGCCGGGACGGACACCATATATTTT,CSAAAGTDTIYF
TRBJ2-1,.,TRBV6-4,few,TGTGCCAGCAGTGGACAGGGTCTCGGGGGTGAGCAGTTCTTC,CASSGQGLGGEQFF